What follows are 25 T cell receptor beta chains derived from one specimen sequenced in a study of T cell clones after liver transplantation. Measured with immunoSEQ multiplex PCR; TCRdb has only the in-frame clones, and not every one. The sample yields around 120,000 clones, over 75% seen once. The material sequenced was CD4+ T cells from blood, taken 12 months after liver transplant. These receptors were obtained from a human patient who received a liver transplant. Some of the T cells may derive from the graft donor.

The rearrangement uses TRBV19 and TRBJ2-1; 10 nucleotides line up with TRBD2. The germline V gene has CDR1 LNHDA and CDR2 SQIVND (reference sequence). Germline trimming cut 1 base from V and 0 bases from J; bases unmatched to any gene: 3. The CDR3 extends over 17 amino acids. CDR3 protein: CASSIARTSGSYNEQFF. The CDR3 DNA sequence: TGTGCCAGTAGTATAGCGCGGACTAGCGGCTCCTACAATGAGCAGTTCTTC.

CDR3: CASSVGLAGAPTQYF. The CDR3 nucleotides read TGCGCCAGCAGCGTGGGACTAGCGGGAGCCCCGACCCAGTACTTC. This chain links TRBV5-1 with TRBJ2-5, with 14 bases lining up with TRBD2. J lost 7 bases, V lost 4 bases, and 6 bases had no gene match. The germline gives CDR1 SGHRS, CDR2 YFSETQ. The CDR3 runs 15 residues.

The rearrangement joins TRBV14 to TRBJ1-2; D unresolved. This CDR3 comprises 13 residues. Deletions cut 3 bases from V and 3 bases from J, with 8 bases between. The germline V gene encodes CDR1 SGHDN and CDR2 FVKESK. Written as DNA, the CDR3 is TGTGCCAGCAGCCAGGGAGGATACTATGGCTACACCTTC. It yields the protein CASSQGGYYGYTF.

The chain is built from TRBV28 and TRBJ1-4; no firm D call. The germline V and J ends were trimmed by 4 bases and 3 bases, with 9 bases remaining between them. Germline V gene sequence: CDR1 MDHEN, CDR2 SYDVKM. This CDR3 contains 14 residues. Here the CDR3 reads CASSSRVSNEKLFF. CDR3 DNA sequence: TGTGCCAGCAGTTCCCGGGTATCTAATGAAAAACTGTTTTTT.

V usage is TRBV27 and J usage is TRBJ2-5, with 12 bases aligning to TRBD2. TRBJ2-7 matches the DNA end more closely, so the J call is doubtful. The germline gives CDR1 MNHEY, CDR2 SMNVEV (reference sequence). The CDR3 sequence is 14 residues long. CDR3 protein: CASKRLAGDYEQYF. Here the CDR3 DNA reads TGTGCCAGCAAAAGACTAGCGGGAGACTACGAGCAGTACTTC.

The CDR3 sequence: CASSLGGDSETQYF. Written as DNA, the CDR3 is TGTGCCAGCAGCTTAGGCGGGGATTCGGAGACCCAGTACTTC. The chain joins TRBV7-2 to TRBJ2-5; a possible D gene is TRBD2 (6 bases). CDR1 and CDR2 from the germline V gene are SGHTA and FQGNSA. With 1 base removed from V and 5 bases from J, the gap between germline ends came to 11 bases. CDR3 size: 14 residues. Filled out from reference TRBV7-2 and TRBJ2-5, the complete variable domain reads GAGVSQSPSNKVTEKGKDVELRCDPISGHTALYWYRQSLGQGLEFLIYFQGNSAPDKSGLPSDRFSAERTGGSVSTLTIQRTQQEDSAVYLCASSLGGDSETQYFGPGTRLLVL.

This clone has a single count. The chain employs TRBV29-1 and TRBJ2-2, with D possibly being TRBD1 (6 bases). The CDR3 runs 11 residues. Germline loops: CDR1 SQVTM, CDR2 ANQGSEA. V was shortened by 5 bases and J by 5 bases, with 6 bases between the two germline ends. The CDR3 coding sequence is TGCAGCGTTCAGGGGACCGGGGAGCTGTTTTTT. This sequence encodes CSVQGTGELFF.

The chain links TRBV2 to TRBJ2-1; 8 nucleotides match TRBD2. Germline CDR1 is SNHLY and CDR2 is FYNNEI. The CDR3 contains 15 residues. J was trimmed by 7 bases and V by 1 base; bases with no gene match: 6. CDR3 DNA: TGTGCCAGCAGTGAAGGGAGGACTAGCATTAATGAGCAGTTCTTC. This translates into CASSEGRTSINEQFF. Full variable domain (outside the CDR3, taken from reference TRBV2 and TRBJ2-1): EPEVTQTPSHQVTQMGQEVILRCVPISNHLYFYWYRQILGQKVEFLVSFYNNEISEKSEIFDDQFSVERPDGSNFTLKIRSTKLEDSAMYFCASSEGRTSINEQFFGPGTRLTVL.

The chain joins TRBV19 to TRBJ1-5; D is uncertain. The CDR3 loop spans 12 amino acids. Trimming stripped 6 bases from V and 6 bases from J, with 9 bases between. Germline V gene data show CDR1 as LNHDA and CDR2 as SQIVND (reference sequence). Here the CDR3 reads CASRPEGQPQHF. The CDR3 bases are TGTGCCAGTAGGCCGGAGGGTCAGCCCCAGCATTTT. The variable domain in full, with the rest retrieved from reference TRBV19 and TRBJ1-5, is DGGITQSPKYLFRKEGQNVTLSCEQNLNHDAMYWYRQDPGQGLRLIYYSQIVNDFQKGDIAEGYSVSREKKESFPLTVTSAQKNPTAFYLCASRPEGQPQHFGDGTRLSIL.

Here the CDR3 reads CASSQEFRGDYGYTF. The CDR3 DNA follows: TGTGCCAGCAGCCAAGAATTCAGGGGGGACTATGGCTACACCTTC. The chain recombines TRBV4-2 with TRBJ1-2, with TRBD1 identical over 7 bases. Germline values: CDR1 LGHNA, CDR2 YNFKEQ. The CDR3 totals 15 residues. V dropped 0 bases and J dropped 3; count of bases not matched to a gene: 4.

The V gene is TRBV2, the J gene TRBJ2-1, with 8 bases aligning to TRBD2. V lost 0 bases and J lost 8; bases outside the gene matches: 6. The CDR3 spans 15 residues. Germline CDR1 reads SNHLY; CDR2 reads FYNNEI. The CDR3 protein is CASSEARTSIDEQFF. Here the CDR3 DNA reads TGTGCCAGCAGTGAAGCCAGGACTAGCATCGATGAGCAGTTCTTC.

V and J are TRBV10-2 and TRBJ2-5, with a possible D match to TRBD1 (5 bases). The CDR3 length is 13 residues. Trimming left V 3 bases short and J 3 bases short, with 8 bases between. Germline V gene data show CDR1 as WSHSY and CDR2 as SAAADI. CDR3 sequence reads: CASSEGVKETQYF. CDR3 coding DNA: TGCGCCAGCAGTGAAGGGGTTAAAGAGACCCAGTACTTC.

This CDR3 reads CASGLGNTIYF. Here the CDR3 DNA reads TGTGCCAGCGGTCTGGGAAACACCATATATTTT. The V and J genes are TRBV6-1 and TRBJ1-3; no reliable D call. The CDR3 runs 11 residues. Germline-derived CDR1 and CDR2 are MNHNS and SASEGT. The V gene lost 8 bases and the J gene lost 4 bases, with 6 bases spanning the gap.

The rearrangement joins TRBV6-1 to TRBJ2-3, with unresolved D. With 5 bases removed from V and 0 bases from J, the gap between germline ends came to 12 bases. The CDR3 is 15 amino acids. Germline-derived CDR1 and CDR2 are MNHNS and SASEGT. In nucleotides, the CDR3 is TGTGCCAGCAGTACCCTGGCGGTTAGCACAGATACGCAGTATTTT. Translation gives CASSTLAVSTDTQYF.

V is TRBV30 and J is TRBJ2-7, with 11 bases fitting TRBD1. The CDR3 is 14 amino acids. Germline CDR1 is GTSNPN and CDR2 is SVGIG (reference sequence). Germline trimming cut 4 bases from V and 5 bases from J; bases unmatched to any gene: 7. The CDR3 region is CAWNQDRGRDEQYF. CDR3 nucleotides: TGTGCCTGGAATCAGGACAGGGGGCGCGACGAGCAGTACTTC.

The genes are TRBV15 and TRBJ2-7, with 11 bases that match TRBD1. The CDR3 runs 16 residues. The V segment lost 1 base and the J segment 7 bases; nucleotides outside the gene matches: 9. In germline, CDR1 is LNHNV, CDR2 YYDKDF (reference sequence). The CDR3 is CATSRGGGTGGYEQYF. CDR3 DNA: TGTGCCACCAGCAGAGGTGGAGGGACAGGGGGATATGAGCAGTACTTC.

The rearrangement links TRBV7-8 to TRBJ2-5; D gene ambiguous. The CDR3 is 14 residues long. The V end was cut by 5 bases, the J end by 2 bases, with 12 bases between. CDR1 and CDR2 from the germline V gene are SGHVS and FQNEAQ. For the CDR3, the DNA is TGTGCCAGCAGCCCCGGTAGGGTTCAAGAGACCCAGTACTTC. It specifies CASSPGRVQETQYF.

The V call is TRBV7-8, the J call TRBJ2-2, with TRBD1 identical over 7 bases. There are 15 residues in the CDR3. J gave up 4 bases and V 1 base, and 3 bases lay outside the gene matches. CDR1 SGHVS and CDR2 FQNEAQ come from the germline V gene. The CDR3 sequence is CASSLGQGSTGELFF. The DNA of the CDR3 is TGTGCCAGCAGCTTAGGACAGGGCAGCACCGGGGAGCTGTTTTTT.

CDR3 sequence reads: CATSRERVGETQYF. DNA for the CDR3: TGTGCCACCAGCAGAGAGAGGGTCGGAGAGACCCAGTACTTC. The chain combines TRBV15 with TRBJ2-5, with D possibly TRBD2 on 5 matching bases. V was shortened by 0 bases and J by 4 bases, with 9 bases between the two germline ends. The CDR3 consists of 14 residues. In germline, CDR1 is LNHNV, CDR2 YYDKDF (reference sequence).

This clone occurred once. The rearrangement joins TRBV5-1 to TRBJ2-7; 9 nucleotides line up with TRBD2. The junction had 11 bases not matched to a gene; V was cut back by 4 bases and J by 0 bases. There are 17 residues in the CDR3. Germline V lookup: CDR1 SGHRS, CDR2 YFSETQ. CDR3 DNA sequence: TGCGCCAGCAGCCTCCGCGAAACTAGCGGGTACTCCTACGAGCAGTACTTC. The encoded protein is CASSLRETSGYSYEQYF.

V gene TRBV19 combines with J gene TRBJ1-1; 9 bases fit TRBD1. Unmatched junction bases numbered 14, after V lost 1 base and J lost 5 bases. The CDR3 runs 18 residues. Germline V gene data show CDR1 as LNHDA and CDR2 as SQIVND (reference sequence). CDR3 region: CASSIGWRSRDRVTEAFF. In DNA form, the CDR3 reads TGTGCCAGTAGTATAGGCTGGCGGTCCCGGGACAGGGTTACTGAAGCTTTCTTT.

The CDR3 loop reads CASRGPGSEAFF. The CDR3 region has the DNA TGCGCCAGCAGGGGGCCGGGGTCTGAAGCTTTCTTT. The chain employs TRBV10-2 and TRBJ1-1; weak D call: TRBD1 (5 bases). Trimming stripped 6 bases from V and 6 bases from J, with 11 bases between. The CDR3 runs to 12 residues. CDR1 is WSHSY and CDR2 is SAAADI in the germline V gene.

The chain has TRBV12-5 and TRBJ1-5; D is uncertain. The CDR3 runs to 18 residues. Germline lookup yields CDR1 LGHNT and CDR2 FRNRAP. V lost 5 bases and J lost 0, with 20 bases in between. CDR3 sequence reads: CASGRSALRPYSNQPQHF. The CDR3 DNA follows: TGTGCTAGTGGTCGCTCGGCCCTTAGACCTTATAGCAATCAGCCCCAGCATTTT.

The V call is TRBV2, the J call TRBJ1-1, with 9 bases that match TRBD1. Trimming took 8 bases from V and 4 from J; bases not matched to a gene: 8. Germline values: CDR1 SNHLY, CDR2 FYNNEI. The CDR3 runs 14 residues. CDR3 region: CASPMDRGGTEAFF. CDR3 in DNA: TGTGCCAGCCCTATGGACAGGGGAGGCACTGAAGCTTTCTTT.

V gene TRBV19 combines with J gene TRBJ1-2; D is uncertain. Trimming stripped 3 bases from V and 4 bases from J, with 9 bases between. The CDR3 runs to 13 residues. Germline V gives CDR1 LNHDA, CDR2 SQIVND (reference sequence). CDR3 sequence: CASSISDGYGYTF. The CDR3 DNA reads TGTGCCAGTAGTATTTCCGACGGCTATGGCTACACCTTC. Complete variable domain (other parts from reference TRBV19 and TRBJ1-2): DGGITQSPKYLFRKEGQNVTLSCEQNLNHDAMYWYRQDPGQGLRLIYYSQIVNDFQKGDIAEGYSVSREKKESFPLTVTSAQKNPTAFYLCASSISDGYGYTFGSGTRLTVV.